Following are 10 T cell receptor beta chains from one sample sequenced in a study of CD8+ T cells in alopecia areata. The treatment is: oral pan-JAK inhibitor, 5-10 mg twice daily. Following RNA extraction, reverse transcription yielded cDNA that acted as the sequencing template. Generated by immunoSEQ multiplex PCR, the TCRdb table keeps only in-frame clones and is missing some. The sample shows about 210,000 clones, over 60% of them seen only once. The starting material was CD4+ T cells sorted from blood, obtained at week 4, from a patient treated with tofacitinib. These receptors were taken from a human donor with alopecia areata.

The chain joins TRBV5-5 to TRBJ1-6, with 9 bases lining up with TRBD1. Germline CDR1 reads SGHKS; CDR2 reads YYEKEE (reference sequence). V gave up 4 bases and J gave up 11 bases; unmatched junction bases: 4. The CDR3 is made up of 13 amino acids. The CDR3 DNA follows: TGTGCCAGCAGCGACAGGGGGAACCCACCCCTCCACTTT. Translating gives CASSDRGNPPLHF.

This chain connects TRBV7-6 to TRBJ1-1; D ambiguous. The CDR3 has 13 residues. Trimming took 5 bases from V and 4 from J, leaving 11 bases between them. Germline CDR1 is SGHVS and CDR2 is FNYEAQ. The CDR3 sequence is CASSLAEGTEAFF. CDR3 nucleotides: TGTGCCAGCAGCCTGGCCGAGGGCACTGAAGCTTTCTTT.

The rearrangement joins TRBV7-8 to TRBJ1-6; D is possibly TRBD1 (6 bases). Trimming took off 1 base at V and 0 bases at J, with 13 bases between the two ends. This CDR3 is 18 amino acids long. CDR1 is SGHVS and CDR2 is FQNEAQ in the germline V gene. The CDR3 sequence: CASSLVQGSASYNSPLHF. The CDR3 DNA follows: TGTGCCAGCAGCTTAGTACAGGGAAGCGCCTCCTATAATTCACCCCTCCACTTT.

This chain joins TRBV7-8 and TRBJ2-5; 8 nucleotides agree with TRBD2. V trimming: 4 bases; J trimming: 4 bases; junction bases outside the gene matches: 5. Germline CDR1 SGHVS, CDR2 FQNEAQ. The length of the CDR3 is 14 residues. CDR3 sequence reads: CASSSPGGAETQYF. In DNA form, the CDR3 reads TGTGCCAGCAGCTCCCCGGGAGGGGCAGAGACCCAGTACTTC. Full variable domain (outside the CDR3, taken from reference TRBV7-8 and TRBJ2-5): GAGVSQSPRYKVAKRGQDVALRCDPISGHVSLFWYQQALGQGPEFLTYFQNEAQLDKSGLPSDRFFAERPEGSVSTLKIQRTQQEDSAVYLCASSSPGGAETQYFGPGTRLLVL.

The rearrangement links TRBV25-1 to TRBJ1-1; TRBD1 might be the D (5 bases). CDR3 length: 15 residues. From germline, CDR1 is MGHDK and CDR2 SYGVNS. V gave up 3 bases and J gave up 3 bases, with 14 bases separating them. The CDR3 DNA reads TGTGCCAGCAGTGACCAAGAGCGGGGCGACACTGAAGCTTTCTTT. Amino acids: CASSDQERGDTEAFF.

This clone was seen a few times. Other nucleotide sequences from this sample produce the same CDR3. The CDR3 region is CASSLEGNSPLHF. CDR3 DNA: TGTGCCAGCAGCTTAGAGGGGAATTCACCCCTCCACTTT. V is TRBV7-9 and J is TRBJ1-6; possible D gene TRBD1, 5 bases. The CDR3 contains 13 residues. The ends were cut back, 1 base at V and 7 bases at J, with 5 bases in the middle. The germline V gene has CDR1 SEHNR and CDR2 FQNEAQ (reference sequence).

This sequence joins TRBV19 and TRBJ2-7; 8 bases align to TRBD1. Germline CDR1 LNHDA, CDR2 SQIVND (reference sequence). CDR3 size: 16 residues. The V segment lost 5 bases and the J segment 5 bases; nucleotides outside the gene matches: 14. The CDR3 bases are TGTGCCAGTAGTCCACTTGTCCGGACAGGGAACAACGAGCAGTACTTC. It translates to CASSPLVRTGNNEQYF.

This sequence joins TRBV9 and TRBJ2-5; perhaps TRBD2 as D (6 bases). With 4 bases removed from V and 1 base from J, the gap between germline ends came to 14 bases. The CDR3 is made up of 15 amino acids. Germline CDR1 and CDR2: SGDLS and YYNGEE. CDR3 sequence: CASSLPGLPQETQYF. The CDR3 coding sequence is TGTGCCAGCAGCCTACCCGGACTACCCCAAGAGACCCAGTACTTC.

The rearrangement uses TRBV9 and TRBJ1-2; possibly TRBD1 for D (6 bases). The CDR3 is made up of 15 amino acids. Per the germline V gene, CDR1 is SGDLS and CDR2 is YYNGEE. Trimming cost V 3 bases and J 0 bases, with 12 bases left between them. The CDR3 region has the DNA TGTGCCAGCAGCGCGGGAACAGGGACTAACTATGGCTACACCTTC. Translation gives CASSAGTGTNYGYTF.

This clone was found a few times. In nucleotides, the CDR3 is TGCAGCGTTGAGGGTGGACAGGGCTATGGCTACACCTTC. Translating gives CSVEGGQGYGYTF. The chain combines TRBV29-1 with TRBJ1-2; 8 bases fit TRBD1. The CDR3 runs to 13 residues. Germline V gene sequence: CDR1 SQVTM, CDR2 ANQGSEA. V was clipped by 3 bases and J by 4 bases; unmatched bases: 4.